This T cell receptor (beta chain) was documented in a study of cytomegalovirus exposure and HLA in healthy donors. Study-level information: Among 398 genotyped donors, approximately 80% fell in the Caucasian-associated ancestry cluster.

Study-wide points: Presence/absence analyses rested on an assumption that sequencing depth was roughly uniform across donors.

PCR amplification relied on 60 Vbeta primers (plus 13 Jbeta primers). TCRdb's table, derived via immunoSEQ multiplex PCR, lists solely in-frame clones and lacks some. The sample includes about 150,000 clones, roughly 84% of them seen just once. With respect to this clone: Its antigen is unknown.

V lost 1 base and J 5 bases, leaving 11 bases between the germline ends. CDR1 is SQVTM and CDR2 is ANQGSEA in the germline V gene. The CDR3 spans 13 residues. Sequencing input: PBMCs. The receptor's source is a boy aged 2 to 10 in good health and CMV-seronegative. J is TRBJ1-1 and V is TRBV29-1, with D maybe TRBD1 (5 bases). DNA of the CDR3: TGCAGCGTTGAAGGATCAGGGCGTACTGAAGCTTTCTTT. Its protein product is CSVEGSGRTEAFF. The variable domain in full, with the rest retrieved from reference TRBV29-1 and TRBJ1-1, is SAVISQKPSRDICQRGTSLTIQCQVDSQVTMMFWYRQQPGQSLTLIATANQGSEATYESGFVIDKFPISRPNLTFSTLTVSNMSPEDSSIYLCSVEGSGRTEAFFGQGTRLTVV.